This note documents a single T cell receptor (beta chain) sequence. Its antigen is not identified. The record originates from a study of monozygotic twins with inflammatory bowel disease. Study results and caveats: Versus healthy twins, IBD patients showed fewer clonotypes shared with others, especially with disease activity.

TCRdb reprocessed the 5' RACE reads and keeps a single row for each CDR3 protein, giving no DNA. Recorded for this sample: approximately 340,000 distinct CDR3 sequences. The sample comprised blood. This clonotype originated in a human donor with ulcerative colitis or Crohn's disease, or a healthy co-twin of an affected twin (not recorded which).

CDR3: CASSPNRGTDTQYF. The chain has TRBV7-6 and TRBJ2-3; the D gene TCRdb calls, TRBD1, cannot be checked with no DNA. In germline, CDR1 is SGHVS, CDR2 FNYEAQ. The CDR3 is 14 residues long.